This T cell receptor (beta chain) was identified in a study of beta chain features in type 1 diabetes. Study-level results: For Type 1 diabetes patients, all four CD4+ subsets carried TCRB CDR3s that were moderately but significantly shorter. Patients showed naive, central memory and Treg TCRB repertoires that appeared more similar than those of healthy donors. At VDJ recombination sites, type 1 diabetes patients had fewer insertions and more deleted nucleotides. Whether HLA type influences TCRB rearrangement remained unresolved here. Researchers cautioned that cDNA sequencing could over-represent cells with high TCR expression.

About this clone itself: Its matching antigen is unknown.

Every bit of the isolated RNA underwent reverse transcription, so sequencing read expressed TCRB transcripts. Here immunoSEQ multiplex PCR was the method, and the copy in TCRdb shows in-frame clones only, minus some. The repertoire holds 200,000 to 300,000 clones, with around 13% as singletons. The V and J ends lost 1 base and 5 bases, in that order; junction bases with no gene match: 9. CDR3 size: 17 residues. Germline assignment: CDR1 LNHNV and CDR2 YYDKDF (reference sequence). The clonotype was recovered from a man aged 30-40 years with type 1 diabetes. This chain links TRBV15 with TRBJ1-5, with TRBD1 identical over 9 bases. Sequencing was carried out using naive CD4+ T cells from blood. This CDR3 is CATSRGPDRGNYQPQHF. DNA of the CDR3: TGTGCCACCAGCAGAGGCCCGGACAGGGGCAACTATCAGCCCCAGCATTTT.